What follows is one TCR beta chain and its context. Its antigen is unknown. Timing groups of about 4 and about 12 weeks for second doses were pooled. The data were obtained in a study of T cell responses to AZD1222 COVID-19 vaccine. Study results and caveats: Only a handful of AZD1222 recipients were seropositive at baseline.

Generated by immunoSEQ multiplex PCR, the TCRdb table keeps only in-frame clones and is missing some. This table holds 60,000 to 75,000 clones, about 89% found once. The V end lost 8 bases, the J end lost 7 bases, and 11 bases lay between the germline ends. From germline, CDR1 is LNHDA and CDR2 SQIVND (reference sequence). There are 11 residues in the CDR3. The rearrangement joins TRBV19 to TRBJ1-2; D may be TRBD1 (6 bases). The starting material was peripheral blood, obtained 28 days after the second AZD1222 dose. The receptor's source is an adult who received the AZD1222 COVID-19 vaccine. CDR3 DNA sequence: TGTGCCAGTGGAGGGGGGCTTGGCTACACCTTC. Encoded protein: CASGGGLGYTF.